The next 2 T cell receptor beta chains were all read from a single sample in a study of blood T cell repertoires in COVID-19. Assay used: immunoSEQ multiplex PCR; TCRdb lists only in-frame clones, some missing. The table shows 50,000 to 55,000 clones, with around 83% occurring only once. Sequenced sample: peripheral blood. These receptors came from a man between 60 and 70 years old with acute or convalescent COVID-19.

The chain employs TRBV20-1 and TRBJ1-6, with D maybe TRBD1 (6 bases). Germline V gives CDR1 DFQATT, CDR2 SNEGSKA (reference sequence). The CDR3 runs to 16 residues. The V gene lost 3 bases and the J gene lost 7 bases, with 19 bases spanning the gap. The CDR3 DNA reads TGCAGTGCTAGTAGGTCAGGGGCCTCTGGGAATTCACCCCTCCACTTT. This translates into CSASRSGASGNSPLHF.

This chain's CDR3 is CASSMGVGPQYF. In DNA form, the CDR3 reads TGTGCCAGCAGCATGGGTGTGGGGCCGCAGTATTTT. The chain recombines TRBV6-5 with TRBJ2-3; D might be TRBD1 (5 bases). Germline V gene sequence: CDR1 MNHEY, CDR2 SVGAGI. Trimming removed 6 bases from V and 10 bases from J, with 14 bases in between. The CDR3 runs 12 residues.